Shown below are 31 T cell receptor beta chains from a single sample sequenced in a study of CD8+CD57+ T cells in acquired aplastic anemia. Investigators profiled TCR beta VDJ and CDR3 from genomic DNA template. TCRdb re-called the reads with MiXCR, one entry per CDR3 protein. The sample consists of about 190,000 distinct CDR3 sequences, roughly half of them appearing once. Sequencing was done on a sample of sorted CD4+, CD8+, or CD8+CD57+ T cells (not recorded which) from PBMCs. The receptors come from a human donor in good health, serving as a control.

This clonotype was recorded many times. The CDR3 region is CSATLGGYGYTF. The CDR3 DNA follows: TGCAGTGCTACCCTTGGTGGGTATGGCTACACCTTC. V gene TRBV20-1 combines with J gene TRBJ1-2, with D unclear. V was trimmed by 4 bases and J by 5 bases, leaving 11 bases between them. Germline assignment: CDR1 DFQATT and CDR2 SNEGSKA (reference sequence). CDR3 length: 12 amino acids.

This clonotype was detected many times. The V gene is TRBV6-1, the J gene TRBJ1-1; D gene uncertain. Trimming pared 4 bases from V and 14 bases from J, leaving 17 bases between. From germline, CDR1 is MNHNS and CDR2 SASEGT. The CDR3 runs 12 residues. CDR3 in DNA: TGTGCCAGCAGTGGCTTCCTCCCCCAGCCGTTCTTT. Protein: CASSGFLPQPFF.

This clonotype has a count of ten or more. CDR3 residues: CASSLEGQGSRGYTF. The CDR3 DNA reads TGCGCCAGCAGCTTGGAGGGACAGGGATCAAGAGGCTACACCTTC. J is TRBJ1-2 and V is TRBV5-1, with 9 bases lining up with TRBD1. Germline V lookup: CDR1 SGHRS, CDR2 YFSETQ. CDR3 size: 15 residues. With 0 bases clipped from V and 8 bases from J, the junction kept 8 bases outside the gene matches. The whole variable domain, remainder taken from reference TRBV5-1 and TRBJ1-2, is KAGVTQTPRYLIKTRGQQVTLSCSPISGHRSVSWYQQTPGQGLQFLFEYFSETQRNKGNFPGRFSGRQFSNSRSEMNVSTLELGDSALYLCASSLEGQGSRGYTFGSGTRLTVV.

V gene TRBV2 combines with J gene TRBJ1-1; D is undetermined. Germline V gives CDR1 SNHLY, CDR2 FYNNEI. There are 14 residues in the CDR3. The V end lost 6 bases, the J end lost 7 bases, and 18 bases lay between the germline ends. The CDR3 protein is CASSGGNGWVEAFF. CDR3 nucleotide sequence: TGTGCCAGCAGCGGAGGGAACGGGTGGGTTGAAGCTTTCTTT.

This clonotype has more than one count but fewer than ten. The CDR3, as DNA: TGTGCCAGCAGCTCACAGGGGGCTTTCTCCTACGAGCAGTACTTC. Translating it yields CASSSQGAFSYEQYF. The chain is built from TRBV7-6 and TRBJ2-7; 9 bases line up with TRBD1. The germline CDR1 and CDR2 sequences are SGHVS and FNYEAQ. The trim removed 4 bases at V and 0 bases at J, leaving 4 bases unmatched. The CDR3 runs 15 residues. Full variable domain (remainder filled in from reference TRBV7-6 and TRBJ2-7): GAGVSQSPRYKVTKRGQDVALRCDPISGHVSLYWYRQALGQGPEFLTYFNYEAQQDKSGLPNDRFSAERPEGSISTLTIQRTEQRDSAMYRCASSSQGAFSYEQYFGPGTRLTVT.

A few counts support this clonotype. This chain links TRBV9 with TRBJ2-3, with 11 bases aligning to TRBD2. CDR3 size: 15 residues. Trimming at V came to 3 bases and at J to 5 bases, leaving 5 bases not matched to a gene. The germline CDR1 and CDR2 sequences are SGDLS and YYNGEE. The CDR3 loop is CASSAGTSGIDTQYF. Here the CDR3 DNA reads TGTGCCAGCAGCGCCGGGACTAGCGGAATAGATACGCAGTATTTT.

The chain couples TRBV6-4 to TRBJ1-6; 8 bases line up with TRBD1. The J segment lost 7 bases and the V segment lost 4 bases, leaving 3 bases of the junction unmatched. The CDR3 covers 14 residues. CDR1 MRHNA and CDR2 SNTAGT come from the germline V gene. CDR3 sequence reads: CASSAGQENSPLHF. The CDR3 nucleotides read TGTGCCAGCAGTGCGGGACAGGAGAATTCACCCCTCCACTTT.

This clonotype was picked up a small number of times. The chain recombines TRBV2 with TRBJ1-4; possible D gene TRBD1, 6 bases. This CDR3 contains 12 residues. V gave up 8 bases and J gave up 8 bases, with 12 bases separating them. Germline V CDR1 and CDR2: SNHLY, FYNNEI. DNA of the CDR3: TGTGCCAGCGAACAGGGTCGAGAAAAACTGTTTTTT. Encoded protein: CASEQGREKLFF.

V and J are TRBV24-1 and TRBJ1-1, with D possibly TRBD1 on 5 matching bases. Trimming shortened V by 2 bases and J by 1 base, and 7 bases separated the two germline ends. CDR3 size: 14 residues. CDR1 is KGHDR and CDR2 is SFDVKD in the germline V gene. The CDR3, as DNA: TGTGCCACCAGTGATTGGGGGACGAACACTGAAGCTTTCTTT. It encodes CATSDWGTNTEAFF.

This chain joins TRBV7-6 and TRBJ2-2; D uncertain. The CDR3 is 15 residues long. CDR1 and CDR2 from the germline V gene are SGHVS and FNYEAQ. The ends were cut back, 1 base at V and 1 base at J, with 7 bases in the middle. In DNA form, the CDR3 reads TGTGCCAGCAGCTTAGTTTCAGGGAACACCGGGGAGCTGTTTTTT. This sequence encodes CASSLVSGNTGELFF.

V gene TRBV7-9 combines with J gene TRBJ2-7; D gene uncertain. Germline CDR1 is SEHNR and CDR2 is FQNEAQ (reference sequence). Trimming took 1 base from V and 2 from J, leaving 3 bases between them. CDR3 length: 12 residues. The chain's CDR3 is CASSLVAYEQYF. CDR3 nucleotide sequence: TGTGCCAGCAGCTTAGTAGCCTACGAGCAGTACTTC.

V and J are TRBV2 and TRBJ2-7; possible D gene TRBD1, 5 bases. Trimming stripped 2 bases from V and 6 bases from J, with 14 bases between. The CDR3 is 14 residues long. Germline loops: CDR1 SNHLY, CDR2 FYNNEI. The CDR3: CASSERPGLSEQYF. CDR3 DNA sequence: TGTGCCAGCAGTGAACGGCCAGGGTTGAGCGAGCAGTACTTC. Based on the CDR3 plus reference TRBV2 and TRBJ2-7, the full variable domain is EPEVTQTPSHQVTQMGQEVILRCVPISNHLYFYWYRQILGQKVEFLVSFYNNEISEKSEIFDDQFSVERPDGSNFTLKIRSTKLEDSAMYFCASSERPGLSEQYFGPGTRLTVT.

The chain recombines TRBV5-1 with TRBJ1-2; the match to TRBD1 covers 7 bases. There are 15 residues in the CDR3. V dropped 0 bases and J dropped 7; count of bases not matched to a gene: 9. Germline CDR1 reads SGHRS; CDR2 reads YFSETQ. The DNA for the CDR3 is TGCGCCAGCAGCTTGGCCAGTGGACAGGCAAGTGGCTACACCTTC. Translation gives CASSLASGQASGYTF.

This clonotype was seen repeatedly, ten times or more. The chain employs TRBV25-1 and TRBJ1-2; 7 bases match TRBD1. CDR1 is MGHDK, CDR2 SYGVNS, per germline. The CDR3 is made up of 16 amino acids. J lost 8 bases, V lost 1 base, and 13 bases had no gene match. The CDR3 is CASSESRMFTGDGYTF. The CDR3 nucleotides read TGTGCCAGCAGTGAATCCCGCATGTTCACAGGGGACGGCTACACCTTC.

This rearrangement joins TRBV7-2 to TRBJ2-1, with 8 positions matching TRBD1. The germline CDR1 and CDR2 sequences are SGHTA and FQGNSA. Losses at the gene ends were 0 bases for V and 3 bases for J; bases not matched to a gene: 1. The CDR3 length is 15 residues. The CDR3 here is CASSLADRDYNEQFF. CDR3 DNA: TGTGCCAGCAGCTTAGCGGACAGGGACTACAATGAGCAGTTCTTC.

The rearrangement joins TRBV7-6 to TRBJ2-5; possibly TRBD1 for D (6 bases). The CDR3 extends over 15 amino acids. The germline CDR1 and CDR2 sequences are SGHVS and FNYEAQ. Trimming cost V 1 base and J 2 bases, with 11 bases left between them. The CDR3 nucleotides read TGTGCCAGCAGCTTAGGTCGAACAGGGCAAGAGACCCAGTACTTC. Protein sequence: CASSLGRTGQETQYF.

Notes on this clonotype: The CDR3 does not close with the conserved phenylalanine or tryptophan, likely indicating a read error. The gene calls are TRBV20-1 and TRBJ2-6; D might be TRBD1 (5 bases). Between the trimmed V and J ends, which lost 3 bases and 4 bases, there was a span of 13 bases. CDR1 and CDR2 from the germline V gene are DFQATT and SNEGSKA (reference sequence). The CDR3 is 15 amino acids. The CDR3 DNA reads as TGCAGTGCTAGCCCAGGGCTGGGGGGGGCCAACGTCCTGACTCAC. It specifies CSASPGLGGANVLTH.

Many counts were recorded for this clonotype. The rearrangement joins TRBV6-1 to TRBJ1-2; no clear D gene. The CDR3 loop spans 15 amino acids. Germline CDR1 and CDR2: MNHNS and SASEGT. The germline V and J ends were trimmed by 2 bases and 0 bases, with 10 bases remaining between them. The CDR3 reads CASSESITANYGYTF. CDR3 bases: TGTGCCAGCAGTGAAAGTATCACAGCTAACTATGGCTACACCTTC.

This clonotype came up many times. The germline gene is not matched at one end of the junction; a read error may be the cause. The chain links TRBV7-2 to TRBJ2-7; 9 bases agree with TRBD2. Germline V gene sequence: CDR1 SGHTA, CDR2 FQGNSA. The CDR3 runs to 18 residues. CDR3 in amino acids: CASSLDGRGGPRSYEQYF. CDR3 nucleotide sequence: TGTGCCAGCAGTTTAGACGGGCGGGGGGGCCCCCGCTCCTACGAGCAGTACTTC.

This clonotype was seen repeatedly, ten times or more. The rearrangement joins TRBV12-3 or TRBV12-4 to TRBJ1-2; D unresolved. The V gene lost 1 base and the J gene lost 7 bases, with 13 bases spanning the gap. This CDR3 is 14 amino acids long. The CDR3 region is CASSLGVSVSGYTF. Here the CDR3 DNA reads TGTGCCAGCAGTTTAGGGGTTTCTGTCTCTGGCTACACCTTC.

The chain has TRBV7-2 and TRBJ1-2; 7 bases are a match to TRBD1. Germline V gives CDR1 SGHTA, CDR2 FQGNSA. There are 14 residues in the CDR3. Trimming cost V 1 base and J 10 bases; bases outside gene matches: 9. CDR3 protein: CASSLDPGQRNYTF. The CDR3 DNA reads as TGTGCCAGCAGCTTAGACCCGGGACAGAGAAACTACACCTTC.

The J gene is TRBJ1-4, the V gene TRBV9; D gene ambiguous. The germline gives CDR1 SGDLS, CDR2 YYNGEE. The CDR3 length is 13 residues. V shed 4 bases and J shed 8 bases, with 12 bases lying between them. The CDR3 bases are TGTGCCAGCAGCCCTCGAGCAAGGGAAAAACTGTTTTTT. Residues: CASSPRAREKLFF. Full variable domain (rest looked up from reference TRBV9 and TRBJ1-4): DSGVTQTPKHLITATGQRVTLRCSPRSGDLSVYWYQQSLDQGLQFLIQYYNGEERAKGNILERFSAQQFPDLHSELNLSSLELGDSALYFCASSPRAREKLFFGSGTQLSVL.

The chain carries TRBV7-2 and TRBJ1-5, with D unresolved. The CDR3 sequence is 16 residues long. V shed 5 bases and J shed 4 bases, with 18 bases lying between them. Germline lookup yields CDR1 SGHTA and CDR2 FQGNSA. The CDR3 DNA sequence: TGTGCCAGCAGCCCAGCGAAACCGGGTCTTAATCAGCCCCAGCATTTT. Its protein product is CASSPAKPGLNQPQHF.

V usage is TRBV7-2 and J usage is TRBJ1-2; D remains ambiguous. Germline CDR1 is SGHTA and CDR2 is FQGNSA. CDR3 size: 15 residues. The V end lost 1 base, the J end lost 2 bases, and 11 bases lay between the germline ends. CDR3 sequence: CASSLGEGLNYGYTF. DNA of the CDR3: TGTGCCAGCAGCTTAGGGGAGGGTCTCAACTATGGCTACACCTTC.

This clonotype was seen more than once but under ten times. The DNA of the CDR3 is TGTGCCAGCAGCTCTCAGGGCAACTATGGCTACACCTTC. Its translation: CASSSQGNYGYTF. The chain employs TRBV7-9 and TRBJ1-2; D may be TRBD1 (5 bases). CDR1 is SEHNR, CDR2 FQNEAQ, per germline (reference sequence). There are 13 residues in the CDR3. V lost 4 bases, J lost 2 bases, and 8 bases lay in between.

The chain couples TRBV5-1 to TRBJ1-1, with TRBD1 identical over 7 bases. There are 15 residues in the CDR3. Trimming removed 0 bases from V and 1 base from J; junction bases left unmatched: 3. Germline loops: CDR1 SGHRS, CDR2 YFSETQ. In DNA form, the CDR3 reads TGCGCCAGCAGCTTGGGGGGACAGCCGAACACTGAAGCTTTCTTT. Translation gives CASSLGGQPNTEAFF. Full variable domain (remainder filled in from reference TRBV5-1 and TRBJ1-1): KAGVTQTPRYLIKTRGQQVTLSCSPISGHRSVSWYQQTPGQGLQFLFEYFSETQRNKGNFPGRFSGRQFSNSRSEMNVSTLELGDSALYLCASSLGGQPNTEAFFGQGTRLTVV.

This rearrangement joins TRBV9 to TRBJ1-1; possible D gene TRBD1, 5 bases. Looked up from germline, CDR1 is SGDLS and CDR2 is YYNGEE. The CDR3 is 11 residues long. The V end lost 8 bases, the J end lost 7 bases, and 12 bases lay between the germline ends. CDR3 nucleotide sequence: TGTGCCAGTGCGGGGGAGAGTGAAGCTTTCTTT. It specifies CASAGESEAFF.

This clonotype was detected ten times or more. The V and J genes are TRBV6-1 and TRBJ2-5; D is perhaps TRBD2 (6 bases). Germline-derived CDR1 and CDR2 are MNHNS and SASEGT. Trimming removed 3 bases at V and 5 bases at J, with 16 bases between. The CDR3 has 15 amino acids. The CDR3: CASSEQKTSWETQYF. As DNA, the CDR3 is TGTGCCAGCAGTGAGCAAAAGACTAGTTGGGAGACCCAGTACTTC.

The chain couples TRBV7-3 to TRBJ1-2; 9 bases are shared with TRBD1. V lost 1 base to trimming and J lost 5 bases; unmatched junction nucleotides: 5. Per germline, CDR1 SGHTA and CDR2 FQGTGA. The length of the CDR3 is 15 residues. The CDR3 reads CASSLRRTGAYGYTF. The CDR3 nucleotides are TGTGCCAGCAGCTTAAGACGGACAGGGGCTTATGGCTACACCTTC.

This clonotype has ten or more counts. The CDR3 region is CASSLGTANTGELFF. The CDR3 coding sequence is TGTGCCAGCAGCTTAGGGACAGCGAACACCGGGGAGCTGTTTTTT. This chain connects TRBV7-2 to TRBJ2-2, with TRBD1 as a possible D gene (6 bases). Germline V gene lookup returns CDR1 SGHTA and CDR2 FQGNSA. This CDR3 has 15 residues. The V end was cut by 1 base, the J end by 0 bases, with 6 bases between.

V usage is TRBV9 and J usage is TRBJ1-2; 9 nucleotides line up with TRBD1. This CDR3 is built from 17 residues. The junction had 18 bases not matched to a gene; V was cut back by 7 bases and J by 5 bases. CDR1 is SGDLS and CDR2 is YYNGEE in the germline V gene. CDR3 sequence reads: CASSPYVDRGKSYGYTF. As DNA, the CDR3 is TGTGCCAGCTCACCCTATGTGGACAGGGGCAAGTCGTATGGCTACACCTTC.